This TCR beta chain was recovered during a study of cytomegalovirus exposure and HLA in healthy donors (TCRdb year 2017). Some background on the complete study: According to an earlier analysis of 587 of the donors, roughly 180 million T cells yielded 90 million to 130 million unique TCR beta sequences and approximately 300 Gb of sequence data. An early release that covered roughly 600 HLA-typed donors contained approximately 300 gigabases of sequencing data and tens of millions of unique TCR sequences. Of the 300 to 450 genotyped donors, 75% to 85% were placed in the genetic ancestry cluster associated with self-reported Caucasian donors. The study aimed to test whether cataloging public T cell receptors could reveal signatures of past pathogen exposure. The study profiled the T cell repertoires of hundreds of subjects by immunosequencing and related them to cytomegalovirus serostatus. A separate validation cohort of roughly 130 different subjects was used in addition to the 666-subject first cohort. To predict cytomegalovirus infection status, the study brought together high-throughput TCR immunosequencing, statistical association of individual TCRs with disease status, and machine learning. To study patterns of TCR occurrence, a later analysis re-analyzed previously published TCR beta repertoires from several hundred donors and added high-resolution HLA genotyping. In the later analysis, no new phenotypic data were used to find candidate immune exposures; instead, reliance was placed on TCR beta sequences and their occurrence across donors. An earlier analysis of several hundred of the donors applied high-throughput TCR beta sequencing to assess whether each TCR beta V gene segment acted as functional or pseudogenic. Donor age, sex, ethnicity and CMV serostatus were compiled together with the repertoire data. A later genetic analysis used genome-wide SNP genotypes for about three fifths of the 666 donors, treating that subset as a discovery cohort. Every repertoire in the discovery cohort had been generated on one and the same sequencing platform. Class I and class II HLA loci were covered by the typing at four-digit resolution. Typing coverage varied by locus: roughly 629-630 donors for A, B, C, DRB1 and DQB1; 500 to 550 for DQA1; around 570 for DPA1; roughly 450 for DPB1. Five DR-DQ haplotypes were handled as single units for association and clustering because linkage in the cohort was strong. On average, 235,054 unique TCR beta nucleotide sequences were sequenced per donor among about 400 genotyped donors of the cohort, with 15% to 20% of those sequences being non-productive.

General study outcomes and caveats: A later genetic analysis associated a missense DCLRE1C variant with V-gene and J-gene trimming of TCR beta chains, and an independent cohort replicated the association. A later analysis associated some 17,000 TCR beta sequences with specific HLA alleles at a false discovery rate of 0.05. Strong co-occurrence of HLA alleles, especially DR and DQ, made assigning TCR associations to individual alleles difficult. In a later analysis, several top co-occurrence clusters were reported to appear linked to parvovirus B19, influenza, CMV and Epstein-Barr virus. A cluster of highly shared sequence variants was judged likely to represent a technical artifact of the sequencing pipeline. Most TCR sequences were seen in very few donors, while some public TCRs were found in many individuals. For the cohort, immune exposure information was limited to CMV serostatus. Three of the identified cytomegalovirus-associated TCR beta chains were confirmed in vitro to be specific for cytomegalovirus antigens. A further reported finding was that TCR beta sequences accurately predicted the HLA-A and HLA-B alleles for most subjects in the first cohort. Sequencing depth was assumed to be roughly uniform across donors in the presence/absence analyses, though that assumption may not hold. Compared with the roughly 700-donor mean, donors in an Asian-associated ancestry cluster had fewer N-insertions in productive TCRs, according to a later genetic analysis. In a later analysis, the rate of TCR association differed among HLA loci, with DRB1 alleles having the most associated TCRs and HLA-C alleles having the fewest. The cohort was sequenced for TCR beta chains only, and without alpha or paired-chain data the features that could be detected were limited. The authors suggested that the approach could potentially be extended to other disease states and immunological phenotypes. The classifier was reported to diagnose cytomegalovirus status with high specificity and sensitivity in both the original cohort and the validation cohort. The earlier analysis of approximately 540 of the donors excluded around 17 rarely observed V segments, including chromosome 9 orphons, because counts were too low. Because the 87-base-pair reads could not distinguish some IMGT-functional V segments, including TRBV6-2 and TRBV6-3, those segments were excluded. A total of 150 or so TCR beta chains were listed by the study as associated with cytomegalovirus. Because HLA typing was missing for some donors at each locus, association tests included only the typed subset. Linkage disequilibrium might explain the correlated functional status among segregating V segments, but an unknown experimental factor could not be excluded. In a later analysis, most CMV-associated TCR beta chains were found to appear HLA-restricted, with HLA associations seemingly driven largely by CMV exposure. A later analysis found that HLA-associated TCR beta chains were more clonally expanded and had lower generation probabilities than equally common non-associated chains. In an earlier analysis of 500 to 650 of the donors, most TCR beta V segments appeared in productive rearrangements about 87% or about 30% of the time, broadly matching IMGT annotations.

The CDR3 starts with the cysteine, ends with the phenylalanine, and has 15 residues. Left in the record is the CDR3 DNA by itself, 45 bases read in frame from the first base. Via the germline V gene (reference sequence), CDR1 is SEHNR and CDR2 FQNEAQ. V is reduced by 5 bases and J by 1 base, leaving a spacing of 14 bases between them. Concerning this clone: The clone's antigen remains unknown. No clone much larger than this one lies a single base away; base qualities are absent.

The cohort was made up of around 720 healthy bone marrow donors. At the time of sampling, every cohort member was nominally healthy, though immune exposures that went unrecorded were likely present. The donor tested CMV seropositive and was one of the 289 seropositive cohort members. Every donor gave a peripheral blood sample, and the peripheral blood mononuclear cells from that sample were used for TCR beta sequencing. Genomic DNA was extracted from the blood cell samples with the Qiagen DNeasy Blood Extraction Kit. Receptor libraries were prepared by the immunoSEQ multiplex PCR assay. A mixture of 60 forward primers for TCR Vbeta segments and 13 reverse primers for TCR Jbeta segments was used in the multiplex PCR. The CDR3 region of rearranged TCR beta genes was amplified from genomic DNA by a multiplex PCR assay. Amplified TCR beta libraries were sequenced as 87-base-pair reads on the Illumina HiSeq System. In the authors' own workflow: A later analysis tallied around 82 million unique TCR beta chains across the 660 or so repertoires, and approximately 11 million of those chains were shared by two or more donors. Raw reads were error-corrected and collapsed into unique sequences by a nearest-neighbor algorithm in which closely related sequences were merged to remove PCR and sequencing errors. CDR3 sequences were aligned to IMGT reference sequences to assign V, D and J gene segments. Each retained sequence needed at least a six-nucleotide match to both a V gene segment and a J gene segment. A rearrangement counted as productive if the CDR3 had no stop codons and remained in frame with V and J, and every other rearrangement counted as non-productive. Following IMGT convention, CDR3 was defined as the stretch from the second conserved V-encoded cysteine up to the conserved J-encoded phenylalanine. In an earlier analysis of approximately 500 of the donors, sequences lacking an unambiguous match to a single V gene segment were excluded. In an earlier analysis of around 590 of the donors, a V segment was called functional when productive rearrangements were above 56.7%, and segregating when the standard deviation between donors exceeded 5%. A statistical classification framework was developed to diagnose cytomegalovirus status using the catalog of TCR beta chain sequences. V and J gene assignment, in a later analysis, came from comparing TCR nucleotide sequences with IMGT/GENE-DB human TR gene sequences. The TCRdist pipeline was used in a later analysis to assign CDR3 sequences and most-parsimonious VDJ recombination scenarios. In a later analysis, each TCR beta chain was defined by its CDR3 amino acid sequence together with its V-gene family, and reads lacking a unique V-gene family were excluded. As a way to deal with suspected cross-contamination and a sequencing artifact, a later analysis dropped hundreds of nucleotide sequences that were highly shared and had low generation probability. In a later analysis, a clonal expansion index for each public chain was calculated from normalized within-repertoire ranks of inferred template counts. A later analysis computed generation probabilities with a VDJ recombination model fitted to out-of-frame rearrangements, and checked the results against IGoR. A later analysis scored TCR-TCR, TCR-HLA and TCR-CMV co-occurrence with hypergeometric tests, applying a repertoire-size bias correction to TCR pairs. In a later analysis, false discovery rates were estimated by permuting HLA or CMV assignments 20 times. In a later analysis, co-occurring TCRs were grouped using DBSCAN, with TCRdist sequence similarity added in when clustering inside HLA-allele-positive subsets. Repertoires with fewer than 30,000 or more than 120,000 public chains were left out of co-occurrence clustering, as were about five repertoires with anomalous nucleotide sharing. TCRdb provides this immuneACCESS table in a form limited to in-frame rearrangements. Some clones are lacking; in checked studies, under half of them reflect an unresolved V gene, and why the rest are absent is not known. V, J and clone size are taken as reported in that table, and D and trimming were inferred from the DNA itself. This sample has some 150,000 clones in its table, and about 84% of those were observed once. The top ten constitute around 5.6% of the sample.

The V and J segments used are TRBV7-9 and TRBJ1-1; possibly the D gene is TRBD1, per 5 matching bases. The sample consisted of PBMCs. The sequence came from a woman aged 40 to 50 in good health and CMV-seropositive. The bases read TGTGCCAGCAGCGCGCGGGGGAGTGGGAACACTGAAGCTTTCTTT. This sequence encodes CASSARGSGNTEAFF.